This T cell receptor beta chain was profiled in a study of cytomegalovirus exposure and HLA in healthy donors. Germline values: CDR1 SGHAT, CDR2 FQNNGV. The germline V and J ends were trimmed by 4 bases and 3 bases, with 15 bases remaining between them. CDR3 length equals 16 residues. Both 60 Vbeta primers and 13 Jbeta primers went into the PCR. Method: immunoSEQ multiplex PCR; TCRdb's copy keeps in-frame clones and lacks some. The sample lists 150,000 to 200,000 clones, more than 65% seen once, with 1.5% in the top ten. The chain uses TRBV11-2 and TRBJ1-4; tentatively, D is TRBD1 (5 bases). Sequencing input: PBMCs. The TCR was taken from a girl aged 10 to 17 in good health and CMV-seropositive. The CDR3 loop is CASSSLAGRANEKLFF. CDR3 DNA: TGTGCCAGCAGCTCCTTGGCAGGGAGGGCTAATGAAAAACTGTTTTTT. Supplemented by reference TRBV11-2 and TRBJ1-4, the full variable domain reads EAGVAQSPRYKIIEKRQSVAFWCNPISGHATLYWYQQILGQGPKLLIQFQNNGVVDDSQLPKDRFSAERLKGVDSTLKIQPAKLEDSAVYLCASSSLAGRANEKLFFGSGTQLSVL.